This passage covers 32 T cell receptor beta chains from one sample sequenced in a study of T cell responses to AZD1222 COVID-19 vaccine. TCRdb keeps only in-frame clones here, not all; method: immunoSEQ multiplex PCR. The sample holds around 28,000 clones, about three quarters seen once. The sample consisted of peripheral blood, taken on day 0 of AZD1222 vaccination. The receptors were sampled from an adult in good health.

The V gene is TRBV11-2, the J gene TRBJ1-2, with TRBD1 matching over 9 bases. V shed 4 bases, J shed 2 bases, and the junction held 5 bases outside the gene matches. Germline V gene sequence: CDR1 SGHAT, CDR2 FQNNGV. The CDR3 contains 15 residues. CDR3 amino acids: CASSSYRGPNYGYTF. CDR3 DNA sequence: TGTGCCAGCAGCTCTTACAGGGGGCCCAACTATGGCTACACCTTC.

The genes are TRBV20-1 and TRBJ2-7; no firm D call. V lost 3 bases to trimming and J lost 0 bases, with 12 bases between them. Per the germline V gene, CDR1 is DFQATT and CDR2 is SNEGSKA (reference sequence). The length of the CDR3 is 14 residues. The CDR3, as DNA: TGCAGTGCTAGTGACCCAGCCAGCTCCTACGAGCAGTACTTC. This sequence encodes CSASDPASSYEQYF.

There are a few counts of this clone. The J gene is TRBJ2-7, the V gene TRBV2; D is possibly TRBD1 (6 bases). V was trimmed by 2 bases and J by 4 bases, leaving 6 bases between them. CDR3 length equals 12 residues. CDR1 and CDR2 (germline): SNHLY, FYNNEI. CDR3 sequence (DNA): TGTGCCAGCAGTGAAACAGGGTACGAGCAGTACTTC. Translating gives CASSETGYEQYF.

V and J are TRBV5-1 and TRBJ2-5, with D possibly matching TRBD2 (5 bases). Deletions cut 0 bases from V and 3 bases from J, with 15 bases between. CDR1 is SGHRS, CDR2 YFSETQ, per germline. This CDR3 region has 16 residues. The CDR3 loop reads CASSLGFLALKETQYF. As DNA, the CDR3 is TGCGCCAGCAGCTTGGGCTTCCTAGCCCTAAAAGAGACCCAGTACTTC.

This chain uses TRBV10-3 with TRBJ2-6; D could derive from TRBD1 or TRBD2 (6 bases each). Trimming pared 7 bases from V and 0 bases from J, leaving 16 bases between. CDR1 ENHRY and CDR2 SYGVKD come from the germline V gene. The CDR3 runs to 17 residues. CDR3: CAINGGRKYSGANVLTF. The CDR3 bases are TGTGCCATCAATGGGGGGCGGAAGTACTCTGGGGCCAACGTCCTGACTTTC.

This sequence joins TRBV19 and TRBJ1-1; 7 nucleotides agree with TRBD1. V trimming: 5 bases; J trimming: 8 bases; junction bases outside the gene matches: 2. Germline-derived CDR1 and CDR2 are LNHDA and SQIVND (reference sequence). The CDR3 runs 11 residues. The CDR3 DNA follows: TGTGCCAGTAGTGTACAGGGGGAAGCTTTCTTT. This translates into CASSVQGEAFF.

The rearrangement uses TRBV28 and TRBJ2-1; D gene uncertain. The germline V and J ends were trimmed by 3 bases and 8 bases, with 17 bases remaining between them. In germline, CDR1 is MDHEN, CDR2 SYDVKM. The CDR3 runs 15 residues. This CDR3 is CASSFWARSGDEQFF. The CDR3 DNA is TGTGCCAGCAGTTTTTGGGCCCGAAGTGGGGATGAGCAGTTCTTC.

The chain joins TRBV24-1 to TRBJ2-1; D call uncertain. The ends were cut back, 3 bases at V and 10 bases at J, with 9 bases in the middle. This CDR3 region has 12 residues. CDR1 and CDR2 (germline): KGHDR, SFDVKD. The DNA for the CDR3 is TGTGCCACCAGTGATCCTACGACCGAGCAGTTCTTC. Translated: CATSDPTTEQFF.

This clone is termed medium-sized (0.01 to 0.1%). This chain connects TRBV18 to TRBJ2-2, with a weak D call TRBD1 (6 bases). The CDR3 is made up of 14 amino acids. Germline assignment: CDR1 KGHSH and CDR2 LQKENI. Trimming stripped 5 bases from V and 6 bases from J, with 13 bases between. CDR3 region: CASSFLQGSGELFF. The CDR3 region has the DNA TGTGCCAGCTCATTCCTACAGGGTTCCGGGGAGCTGTTTTTT.

This clone turned up a few times. CDR3 coding DNA: TGCAGCGTTATAATCAGGGGGGAGAGAACTGAAGCTTTCTTT. Translated: CSVIIRGERTEAFF. The rearrangement uses TRBV29-1 and TRBJ1-1, with TRBD1 matching 7 bases. This CDR3 has 14 residues. Looked up from germline, CDR1 is SQVTM and CDR2 is ANQGSEA. The ends lost 5 bases at V and 5 bases at J; junction bases unmatched: 11.

This chain links TRBV11-2 with TRBJ2-7; a weak D match, TRBD1 (6 bases). CDR1 and CDR2 from the germline V gene are SGHAT and FQNNGV. Trimming removed 0 bases at V and 1 base at J, with 7 bases between. CDR3 length: 14 amino acids. The CDR3 loop is CASSLERGSYEQYF. The DNA of the CDR3 is TGTGCCAGCAGCTTAGAGAGGGGGTCCTACGAGCAGTACTTC.

The J gene is TRBJ1-2, the V gene TRBV3-1 (or the pseudogene TRBV3-2); no clear D. Germline V CDR1 and CDR2: LGHDT, YNNKEL (reference sequence). The CDR3 has 15 amino acids. The V end lost 3 bases, the J end lost 3 bases, and 14 bases lay between the germline ends. The CDR3 DNA reads as TGTGCCAGCAGCCACCGGTCTGCAGCTGACTATGGCTACACCTTC. As protein: CASSHRSAADYGYTF.

The CDR3 DNA is TGTGCCAGTACCCTACTAGCCGGGACGGCCTACAATGAGCAGTTCTTC. As protein: CASTLLAGTAYNEQFF. The chain carries TRBV19 and TRBJ2-1; perhaps TRBD2 as D (6 bases). Germline CDR1 and CDR2: LNHDA and SQIVND (reference sequence). The length of the CDR3 is 16 residues. Trimming took 7 bases from V and 2 from J, leaving 18 bases between them. The full variable domain, completed using reference TRBV19 and TRBJ2-1, is DGGITQSPKYLFRKEGQNVTLSCEQNLNHDAMYWYRQDPGQGLRLIYYSQIVNDFQKGDIAEGYSVSREKKESFPLTVTSAQKNPTAFYLCASTLLAGTAYNEQFFGPGTRLTVL.

This chain links TRBV12-2 with TRBJ1-2. TRBV12-2 counts as a pseudogene. This CDR3 spans 13 amino acids. The CDR3 is CASRLEGSGGYTF. CDR3 coding DNA: TGTGCAAGTCGCTTAGAAGGGTCTGGCGGCTACACCTTC.

The CDR3: CASSTGDNQPQHF. DNA for the CDR3: TGCGCCAGCAGTACAGGGGACAATCAGCCCCAGCATTTT. The V gene is TRBV5-1, the J gene TRBJ1-5, with TRBD1 matching 7 bases. V shed 5 bases, J shed 3 bases, and the junction held 2 bases outside the gene matches. CDR3 length: 13 residues. Germline lookup yields CDR1 SGHRS and CDR2 YFSETQ. The full variable domain, rest sourced from reference TRBV5-1 and TRBJ1-5, is KAGVTQTPRYLIKTRGQQVTLSCSPISGHRSVSWYQQTPGQGLQFLFEYFSETQRNKGNFPGRFSGRQFSNSRSEMNVSTLELGDSALYLCASSTGDNQPQHFGDGTRLSIL.

CDR3 sequence reads: CASSLWDRGSPLHF. CDR3 in DNA: TGCGCCAGCAGCTTGTGGGACAGGGGTTCACCCCTCCACTTT. The V call is TRBV5-1, the J call TRBJ1-6; the match to TRBD1 covers 10 bases. Germline V lookup: CDR1 SGHRS, CDR2 YFSETQ. V lost 1 base and J lost 9; bases outside the gene matches: 1. The CDR3 is made up of 14 amino acids.

V and J are TRBV30 and TRBJ2-7; 12 bases map to TRBD1. This CDR3 contains 20 residues. In germline, CDR1 is GTSNPN, CDR2 SVGIG (reference sequence). The V gene end was trimmed by 4 bases and the J gene end by 3 bases; junction bases not matched to a gene: 22. CDR3 nucleotides: TGTGCCTGGACCCTGGTTATGGGACAGGGGGCTGTATGGGGAATCTACGAGCAGTACGTC. Translated, it gives CAWTLVMGQGAVWGIYEQYV.

This clone was seen more than once but under ten times. The chain recombines TRBV6-5 with TRBJ2-2, with D uncertain. The CDR3 spans 13 residues. In germline, CDR1 is MNHEY, CDR2 SVGAGI. The germline V and J ends were trimmed by 0 bases and 1 base, with 0 bases remaining between them. CDR3 in amino acids: CASSYSNTGELFF. CDR3 sequence (DNA): TGTGCCAGCAGTTACTCGAACACCGGGGAGCTGTTTTTT.

The chain has TRBV28 and TRBJ2-6; D call uncertain. Germline lookup yields CDR1 MDHEN and CDR2 SYDVKM. This CDR3 has 13 amino acids. Trimming pared 6 bases from V and 1 base from J, leaving 4 bases between. The CDR3, as DNA: TGTGCCAGCAGATTGTCTGGGGCCAACGTCCTGACTTTC. Amino acids: CASRLSGANVLTF.

V gene TRBV11-2 combines with J gene TRBJ2-3, with D tentatively TRBD2 (6 bases). Germline CDR1 SGHAT, CDR2 FQNNGV. With 4 bases removed from V and 1 base from J, the gap between germline ends came to 12 bases. This CDR3 spans 15 amino acids. CDR3 loop: CASSSQGLRTDTQYF. For the CDR3, the DNA is TGTGCCAGCAGCTCCCAGGGACTCCGCACAGATACGCAGTATTTT.

The genes are TRBV11-3 and TRBJ2-1; the D gene is possibly TRBD2 (6 bases). The CDR3 is made up of 18 amino acids. Germline V gives CDR1 SGHNT, CDR2 YENEEA. V lost 3 bases, J lost 4 bases, and 22 bases lay in between. CDR3 protein: CASSLRASAGPPYNEQFF. The CDR3 nucleotides read TGTGCCAGCAGCTTGCGGGCGAGCGCGGGGCCTCCTTACAATGAGCAGTTCTTC.

This clone was seen just once. V and J are TRBV6-6 and TRBJ2-3, with TRBD2 matching over 8 bases. Germline V gene data show CDR1 as MNHNY and CDR2 as SVGAGI (reference sequence). The V gene end was trimmed by 8 bases and the J gene end by 3 bases; junction bases not matched to a gene: 7. The CDR3 loop spans 14 amino acids. Here the CDR3 reads CASLGRGVTDTQYF. The CDR3 nucleotides read TGTGCCAGCCTCGGGCGGGGGGTGACAGATACGCAGTATTTT.

This rearrangement joins TRBV18 to TRBJ1-5; 9 bases line up with TRBD1. The V gene's germline CDR1 is KGHSH and CDR2 LQKENI. The trim removed 6 bases at V and 9 bases at J, leaving 15 bases unmatched. The CDR3 covers 16 residues. The CDR3: CASSPPGQGPERPQHF. CDR3 nucleotide sequence: TGTGCCAGCTCTCCCCCAGGACAGGGGCCGGAACGGCCCCAGCATTTT.

The V gene is TRBV7-2, the J gene TRBJ2-7, with 8 bases fitting TRBD1. This CDR3 has 15 amino acids. V was pared by 5 bases and J by 2 bases, with 8 bases of the junction left unmatched. Germline-derived CDR1 and CDR2 are SGHTA and FQGNSA. The CDR3 protein is CASSVTGTGAYEQYF. The DNA of the CDR3 is TGTGCCAGCAGCGTAACCGGGACAGGTGCCTACGAGCAGTACTTC.

The V call is TRBV27, the J call TRBJ1-2; D possibly corresponds to TRBD1 (6 bases). This CDR3 contains 15 residues. The germline V gene has CDR1 MNHEY and CDR2 SMNVEV (reference sequence). Trimming left V 5 bases short and J 2 bases short, with 15 bases between. CDR3 residues: CASSNREKGNYGYTF. CDR3 DNA sequence: TGTGCCAGCAGTAACAGGGAGAAAGGCAACTATGGCTACACCTTC.

The chain couples TRBV7-2 to TRBJ2-2; 9 nucleotides align to TRBD2. The trim removed 0 bases at V and 1 base at J, leaving 6 bases unmatched. Germline loops: CDR1 SGHTA, CDR2 FQGNSA. This CDR3 spans 18 amino acids. For the CDR3, the DNA is TGTGCCAGCAGCTTAGCGGTTAGCGGGAGAGTGAACACCGGGGAGCTGTTTTTT. Translation: CASSLAVSGRVNTGELFF.

As concerns this clone: The junction does not match germline at one end; this may be a read error. This sequence joins TRBV11-2 and TRBJ2-4, with D maybe TRBD2 (5 bases). Germline V lookup: CDR1 SGHAT, CDR2 FQNNGV. The CDR3 loop spans 15 amino acids. The CDR3 loop reads CASSLVPLAENIQYF. CDR3 sequence (DNA): TGTGCCAGCAGCTTAGTCCCCCTAGCCGAAAACATTCAGTACTTC. Together with reference TRBV11-2 and TRBJ2-4, the CDR3 gives the full variable domain: EAGVAQSPRYKIIEKRQSVAFWCNPISGHATLYWYQQILGQGPKLLIQFQNNGVVDDSQLPKDRFSAERLKGVDSTLKIQPAKLEDSAVYLCASSLVPLAENIQYFGAGTRLSVL.

V gene TRBV7-3 combines with J gene TRBJ2-2; possibly TRBD2 for D (6 bases). V was pared by 5 bases and J by 6 bases, with 19 bases between. The CDR3 sequence is 16 residues long. Looked up from germline, CDR1 is SGHTA and CDR2 is FQGTGA. The CDR3 spells CASSAYESSDPGELFF. The CDR3 coding sequence is TGTGCCAGCAGCGCGTACGAGTCTAGCGATCCCGGGGAGCTGTTTTTT. The variable domain in full, with the rest retrieved from reference TRBV7-3 and TRBJ2-2, is GAGVSQTPSNKVTEKGKYVELRCDPISGHTALYWYRQSLGQGPEFLIYFQGTGAADDSGLPNDRFFAVRPEGSVSTLKIQRTERGDSAVYLCASSAYESSDPGELFFGEGSRLTVL.

The rearrangement joins TRBV6-5 to TRBJ1-4; 7 nucleotides line up with TRBD1. V was clipped by 8 bases and J by 3 bases; unmatched bases: 6. Germline loops: CDR1 MNHEY, CDR2 SVGAGI. The CDR3 has 14 amino acids. CDR3: CASSETGSNEKLFF. Here the CDR3 DNA reads TGTGCCAGCTCGGAGACAGGGTCTAATGAAAAACTGTTTTTT.

The chain is built from TRBV19 and TRBJ2-2, with 14 bases that match TRBD2. The CDR3 length is 17 residues. The V gene end was trimmed by 5 bases and the J gene end by 5 bases; junction bases not matched to a gene: 7. Germline CDR1 LNHDA, CDR2 SQIVND (reference sequence). CDR3 residues: CASSLGLAGVGTGELFF. DNA of the CDR3: TGTGCCAGTAGTTTGGGACTAGCGGGAGTAGGAACCGGGGAGCTGTTTTTT. The variable domain in full, completed from reference TRBV19 and TRBJ2-2, reads DGGITQSPKYLFRKEGQNVTLSCEQNLNHDAMYWYRQDPGQGLRLIYYSQIVNDFQKGDIAEGYSVSREKKESFPLTVTSAQKNPTAFYLCASSLGLAGVGTGELFFGEGSRLTVL.

The V and J genes are TRBV7-2 and TRBJ1-6; D remains ambiguous. This CDR3 has 13 residues. CDR1 SGHTA and CDR2 FQGNSA come from the germline V gene. The V end was cut by 5 bases, the J end by 10 bases, with 12 bases between. This CDR3 reads CASSPDLVSPLHF. In DNA form, the CDR3 reads TGTGCCAGCAGCCCAGACCTCGTCTCACCCCTCCACTTT.

This rearrangement joins TRBV5-4 to TRBJ1-2; the D gene is possibly TRBD1 (5 bases). The CDR3 spans 13 residues. Germline V lookup: CDR1 SGHNT, CDR2 YYREEE (reference sequence). V lost 0 bases to trimming and J lost 4 bases, with 7 bases between them. The CDR3 DNA is TGTGCCAGCAGCTTGGGGGGCTTCTATGGCTACACCTTC. Translation: CASSLGGFYGYTF.